These 23 T cell receptor beta chains came from one sample sequenced in a study of memory CD4+ T cells and cytomegalovirus serostatus (dated by TCRdb to the late 2010s). Libraries were constructed by the immunoSEQ multiplex PCR assay. TCRdb limited this immuneACCESS table to in-frame rearrangements with V and J called. A share of clones is missing; checked studies link under half to unresolved V genes, and the rest is unexplained. The sample yields some 73,000 clones; roughly 80% were counted once. The ten largest account for 2.6% of the sample. A FACSAria II was used to sort memory CD4+ T cells, defined as single viable CD3+CD4+CD8-CD45RO+ cells. Sample: memory CD4+ T cells from blood. The receptors stem from an adult in good health and CMV-seropositive.

This clone was observed once. The chain has TRBV2 and TRBJ1-6; D gene ambiguous. CDR3 length: 15 residues. Trimming shortened V by 2 bases and J by 0 bases, and 5 bases separated the two germline ends. Germline V gives CDR1 SNHLY, CDR2 FYNNEI. In DNA form, the CDR3 reads TGTGCCAGCAGTGAATTGCGCTCCTATAATTCACCCCTCCACTTT. The encoded protein is CASSELRSYNSPLHF.

The chain employs TRBV18 and TRBJ2-3; 10 bases align to TRBD2. The CDR3 sequence is 16 residues long. With V trimmed by 3 bases and J by 4 bases, 7 bases remained unmatched. Per germline, CDR1 KGHSH and CDR2 LQKENI. CDR3 loop: CASSPRLAGVSDTQYF. The CDR3 DNA sequence: TGTGCCAGCTCACCGAGGCTAGCGGGGGTCTCAGATACGCAGTATTTT.

This chain connects TRBV19 to TRBJ2-2; the D call may be TRBD1 or TRBD2 (6 bases each). The CDR3 runs 16 residues. In germline, CDR1 is LNHDA, CDR2 SQIVND (reference sequence). Trimming took off 4 bases at V and 6 bases at J, with 18 bases between the two ends. CDR3: CASSSRGPPYAGELFF. CDR3 in DNA: TGTGCCAGTAGTAGTCGGGGGCCCCCTTATGCCGGGGAGCTGTTTTTT.

V usage is TRBV10-2 and J usage is TRBJ1-1, with a possible D match to TRBD1 (5 bases). The CDR3 has 12 residues. Between the trimmed V and J ends, which lost 6 bases and 11 bases, there was a span of 16 bases. Germline CDR1 reads WSHSY; CDR2 reads SAAADI. The CDR3 DNA is TGCGCCAGCAGGAACCAAATGGGGCAGGCTTTCTTT. As protein: CASRNQMGQAFF.

In nucleotides, the CDR3 is TGTGCCAGCAGGGCCTACGCGGGATACGAGCAGTACTTC. Translation gives CASRAYAGYEQYF. This rearrangement joins TRBV27 to TRBJ2-7, with D possibly matching TRBD2 (6 bases). The germline V gene encodes CDR1 MNHEY and CDR2 SMNVEV (reference sequence). V was trimmed by 6 bases and J by 4 bases, leaving 13 bases between them. CDR3 length: 13 residues.

The chain is built from TRBV5-4 and TRBJ1-3; D not certain. Germline V gene lookup returns CDR1 SGHNT and CDR2 YYREEE (reference sequence). V gave up 4 bases and J gave up 4 bases, with 15 bases separating them. The CDR3 length is 15 residues. The CDR3 sequence: CASSAGLRLGNTIYF. The CDR3 DNA is TGTGCCAGCAGCGCCGGCCTACGGCTGGGAAACACCATATATTTT.

This chain connects TRBV6-5 to TRBJ2-3; D gene ambiguous. Trimming shortened V by 7 bases and J by 0 bases, and 8 bases separated the two germline ends. The CDR3 loop spans 13 amino acids. CDR1 is MNHEY and CDR2 is SVGAGI in the germline V gene. CDR3 in amino acids: CASIQDSTDTQYF. The CDR3 DNA is TGTGCCAGCATTCAGGACAGCACAGATACGCAGTATTTT.

V usage is TRBV9 and J usage is TRBJ2-6; TRBD1 might be the D (6 bases). This CDR3 comprises 18 residues. Germline CDR1 SGDLS, CDR2 YYNGEE. Trimming pared 0 bases from V and 4 bases from J, leaving 17 bases between. CDR3 loop: CASSVEGVGATGANVLTF. CDR3 sequence (DNA): TGTGCCAGCAGCGTAGAAGGGGTGGGGGCGACAGGGGCCAACGTCCTGACTTTC.

The CDR3 nucleotides are TGTGCCAGCTCGCCCCGGGGGGGTGAAGGCTACACCTTC. Translation: CASSPRGGEGYTF. The genes are TRBV18 and TRBJ1-2; perhaps TRBD1 as D (5 bases). V was clipped by 6 bases and J by 8 bases, with 16 bases between them. Germline V gene lookup returns CDR1 KGHSH and CDR2 LQKENI. The CDR3 totals 13 residues.

In this sample, this clone turned up once. The CDR3 spells CASSYDSGEETQYF. The CDR3 DNA sequence: TGCGCCAGCAGCTACGATAGCGGGGAGGAGACCCAGTACTTC. J is TRBJ2-5 and V is TRBV5-1, with TRBD2 identical over 8 bases. This CDR3 has 14 residues. Looked up from germline, CDR1 is SGHRS and CDR2 is YFSETQ. V gave up 3 bases and J gave up 5 bases; unmatched junction bases: 6.

This clone has a handful of counts. The chain recombines TRBV5-8 with TRBJ2-5, with 7 positions matching TRBD1. This CDR3 is 13 amino acids long. Germline CDR1 SGHTS, CDR2 YDEGEE. Unmatched junction bases numbered 2, after V lost 4 bases and J lost 2 bases. The CDR3 sequence is CASSPGQQETQYF. In nucleotides, the CDR3 is TGTGCCAGCAGCCCGGGACAGCAAGAGACCCAGTACTTC.

The chain employs TRBV27 and TRBJ1-2, with a weak D call TRBD1 (5 bases). Looked up from germline, CDR1 is MNHEY and CDR2 is SMNVEV (reference sequence). Trimming cost V 0 bases and J 4 bases, with 12 bases left between them. The CDR3 covers 15 residues. This CDR3 reads CASSLSGGSPYGYTF. The CDR3 coding sequence is TGTGCCAGCAGTTTATCCGGGGGTTCACCCTATGGCTACACCTTC.

The chain combines TRBV7-6 with TRBJ1-3; D perhaps matches TRBD1 (5 bases). The V gene's germline CDR1 is SGHVS and CDR2 FNYEAQ. Deletions cut 7 bases from V and 5 bases from J, with 18 bases between. The length of the CDR3 is 15 residues. Here the CDR3 DNA reads TGTGCCAGCATGTTGGGGACTCCGGGGAGAAACACCATATATTTT. Its translation is CASMLGTPGRNTIYF.

V usage is TRBV7-2 and J usage is TRBJ2-1; D perhaps matches TRBD2 (6 bases). V dropped 4 bases and J dropped 8 bases, with 12 bases sitting between them. This CDR3 is 13 amino acids long. Germline assignment: CDR1 SGHTA and CDR2 FQGNSA. The CDR3 here is CASSYRRVDEQFF. For the CDR3, the DNA is TGTGCCAGCAGCTATCGGAGGGTCGATGAGCAGTTCTTC.

This clone appeared a few times. The J gene is TRBJ1-1, the V gene TRBV30; 7 nucleotides match TRBD1. V was pared by 5 bases and J by 2 bases, with 5 bases of the junction left unmatched. CDR1 and CDR2 (germline): GTSNPN, SVGIG (reference sequence). The CDR3 totals 13 residues. The CDR3 loop is CAWAYRGNTEAFF. The CDR3 DNA reads as TGTGCCTGGGCCTACAGGGGAAACACTGAAGCTTTCTTT.

J is TRBJ1-2 and V is TRBV6-6; D is unclear. CDR1 is MNHNY, CDR2 SVGAGI, per germline (reference sequence). This CDR3 is 14 amino acids long. Trimming removed 5 bases at V and 2 bases at J, with 12 bases between. DNA of the CDR3: TGTGCCAGCAGTACCTACGACGGAAACTATGGCTACACCTTC. It yields the protein CASSTYDGNYGYTF.

The chain couples TRBV7-2 to TRBJ2-5; the D gene is possibly TRBD2 (6 bases). The CDR3 extends over 16 amino acids. Germline V gives CDR1 SGHTA, CDR2 FQGNSA. V lost 5 bases and J 2 bases, leaving 18 bases between the germline ends. CDR3: CASSPFSAGRQETQYF. The CDR3 bases are TGTGCCAGCAGCCCCTTTTCGGCGGGGCGTCAAGAGACCCAGTACTTC.

V gene TRBV15 combines with J gene TRBJ1-3; maybe TRBD1 (6 bases). Trimming pared 3 bases from V and 0 bases from J, leaving 15 bases between. Germline loops: CDR1 LNHNV, CDR2 YYDKDF (reference sequence). CDR3 length equals 17 residues. The CDR3 loop is CATSSRLDSYSGNTIYF. The CDR3 region has the DNA TGTGCCACCAGCAGCCGCCTGGACAGCTACTCTGGAAACACCATATATTTT.

CDR3 DNA sequence: TGCGCCAGCAGCTTACAGGTCGTCACAGATACGCAGTATTTT. Encoded protein: CASSLQVVTDTQYF. The chain uses TRBV5-1 and TRBJ2-3, with D maybe TRBD1 (5 bases). V lost 2 bases to trimming and J lost 2 bases, with 9 bases between them. CDR3 size: 14 residues. Germline CDR1 SGHRS, CDR2 YFSETQ.

V is TRBV29-1 and J is TRBJ2-5; D is undetermined. The CDR3 has 12 residues. Germline loops: CDR1 SQVTM, CDR2 ANQGSEA. V lost 4 bases and J 4 bases, leaving 10 bases between the germline ends. This CDR3 reads CSVGVVRETQYF. The CDR3, as DNA: TGCAGCGTTGGGGTGGTTCGAGAGACCCAGTACTTC.

The chain links TRBV5-4 to TRBJ2-1; the D is unclear. CDR3 size: 14 residues. In germline, CDR1 is SGHNT, CDR2 YYREEE (reference sequence). Trimming removed 0 bases from V and 10 bases from J, with 14 bases in between. CDR3 nucleotides: TGTGCCAGCAGCTTGGCCGCCTCCCCTATCGAGCAGTTCTTC. Its protein is CASSLAASPIEQFF. The full variable domain, its missing parts supplied by reference TRBV5-4 and TRBJ2-1, is ETGVTQSPTHLIKTRGQQVTLRCSSQSGHNTVSWYQQALGQGPQFIFQYYREEENGRGNFPPRFSGLQFPNYSSELNVNALELDDSALYLCASSLAASPIEQFFGPGTRLTVL.

The chain is built from TRBV28 and TRBJ1-5; maybe TRBD1 (6 bases). Trimming shortened V by 4 bases and J by 0 bases, and 10 bases separated the two germline ends. The CDR3 loop spans 15 amino acids. The germline gives CDR1 MDHEN, CDR2 SYDVKM. The chain's CDR3 is CASSSGAYSNQPQHF. The DNA of the CDR3 is TGTGCCAGCAGTTCGGGGGCATATAGCAATCAGCCCCAGCATTTT.

This clone came up once. The chain links TRBV5-5 to TRBJ1-6, with D perhaps TRBD1 (5 bases). V was shortened by 0 bases and J by 14 bases, with 15 bases between the two germline ends. Germline V gene sequence: CDR1 SGHKS, CDR2 YYEKEE (reference sequence). The CDR3 covers 14 residues. This CDR3 is CASSLVYWGSALHF. DNA of the CDR3: TGTGCCAGCAGCTTGGTTTATTGGGGCTCGGCCCTCCACTTT.